Each of the 8 T cell receptor beta chains below was sequenced from the same sample in a study of human thymus T cells. Data came from immunoSEQ multiplex PCR; TCRdb stores just in-frame clones and leaves some out. The sample shows roughly 130,000 clones, about 93% of them seen only once. The study used thymus tissue resected during corrective heart surgery. The material sequenced was thymus tissue. Source of these receptors: a boy in the first two years of life with a congenital heart defect but otherwise immunologically healthy.

This clone was counted once. This chain joins TRBV6-1 and TRBJ1-4, with D possibly matching TRBD1 (6 bases). V lost 3 bases and J lost 4, with 18 bases in between. The CDR3 has 17 amino acids. Per the germline V gene, CDR1 is MNHNS and CDR2 is SASEGT. The CDR3 sequence is CASSDPPWTELNEKLFF. CDR3 nucleotides: TGTGCCAGCAGTGACCCACCATGGACAGAGCTTAATGAAAAACTGTTTTTT.

The chain joins TRBV11-2 to TRBJ1-1; 8 nucleotides line up with TRBD1. Germline lookup yields CDR1 SGHAT and CDR2 FQNNGV. The CDR3 length is 15 residues. J lost 5 bases, V lost 2 bases, and 7 bases had no gene match. The DNA of the CDR3 is TGTGCCAGCAGCTTAACCGACAGGGGCGGGACTGAAGCTTTCTTT. Protein product: CASSLTDRGGTEAFF.

The gene calls are TRBV7-2 and TRBJ2-7; the match to TRBD2 covers 9 bases. This CDR3 contains 16 residues. Germline V gene lookup returns CDR1 SGHTA and CDR2 FQGNSA. V lost 5 bases to trimming and J lost 6 bases; unmatched junction nucleotides: 14. As DNA, the CDR3 is TGTGCCAGCAGCACTTGCGGGGGGGCCCTCTGTCTCGAGCAGTACTTC. This translates into CASSTCGGALCLEQYF.

The V and J genes are TRBV18 and TRBJ2-7; D may be TRBD2 (6 bases). Germline assignment: CDR1 KGHSH and CDR2 LQKENI. There are 14 residues in the CDR3. Deletions cut 1 base from V and 1 base from J, with 8 bases between. CDR3 loop: CASSPLRGSYEQYF. In nucleotides, the CDR3 is TGTGCCAGCTCACCACTGCGGGGTTCCTACGAGCAGTACTTC. The full variable domain, rest sourced from reference TRBV18 and TRBJ2-7, is NAGVMQNPRHLVRRRGQEARLRCSPMKGHSHVYWYRQLPEEGLKFMVYLQKENIIDESGMPKERFSAEFPKEGPSILRIQQVVRGDSAAYFCASSPLRGSYEQYFGPGTRLTVT.

The rearrangement links TRBV7-3 to TRBJ2-5; TRBD1 might be the D (5 bases). The germline V gene has CDR1 SGHTA and CDR2 FQGTGA. The CDR3 spans 16 residues. V gave up 3 bases and J gave up 2 bases, with 16 bases separating them. In DNA, the CDR3 is TGTGCCAGCAGCTTCCAGGGCGGAGACTCGCAAGAGACCCAGTACTTC. This sequence encodes CASSFQGGDSQETQYF.

This chain joins TRBV5-1 and TRBJ2-6, with TRBD2 matching over 12 bases. The CDR3 is 19 residues long. With V trimmed by 1 base and J by 0 bases, 5 bases remained unmatched. Germline-derived CDR1 and CDR2 are SGHRS and YFSETQ. The CDR3 DNA reads as TGCGCCAGCAGCTTGACACCTAGCGGGGGGGACTCTGGGGCCAACGTCCTGACTTTC. Its translation: CASSLTPSGGDSGANVLTF.

The V and J genes are TRBV4-3 and TRBJ2-3; D possibly uses TRBD1 or TRBD2 (5 bases each). The CDR3 is 17 amino acids. Germline assignment: CDR1 LGHNA and CDR2 YSLEER. V dropped 1 base and J dropped 5 bases, with 19 bases sitting between them. The CDR3 is CASSQAGPAAHRDTQYF. The CDR3 DNA reads as TGCGCCAGCAGCCAAGCGGGACCAGCAGCCCATAGAGATACGCAGTATTTT.

V and J are TRBV7-9 and TRBJ2-7; D is tentatively TRBD1 or TRBD2 (5 bases each). CDR3 length: 15 residues. Germline values: CDR1 SEHNR, CDR2 FQNEAQ (reference sequence). Trimming stripped 5 bases from V and 8 bases from J, with 22 bases between. The CDR3, as DNA: TGTGCCAGCAGCCTTCCCGGGACGCCAACCTCCCAGCAGTACTTC. This codes for CASSLPGTPTSQQYF.